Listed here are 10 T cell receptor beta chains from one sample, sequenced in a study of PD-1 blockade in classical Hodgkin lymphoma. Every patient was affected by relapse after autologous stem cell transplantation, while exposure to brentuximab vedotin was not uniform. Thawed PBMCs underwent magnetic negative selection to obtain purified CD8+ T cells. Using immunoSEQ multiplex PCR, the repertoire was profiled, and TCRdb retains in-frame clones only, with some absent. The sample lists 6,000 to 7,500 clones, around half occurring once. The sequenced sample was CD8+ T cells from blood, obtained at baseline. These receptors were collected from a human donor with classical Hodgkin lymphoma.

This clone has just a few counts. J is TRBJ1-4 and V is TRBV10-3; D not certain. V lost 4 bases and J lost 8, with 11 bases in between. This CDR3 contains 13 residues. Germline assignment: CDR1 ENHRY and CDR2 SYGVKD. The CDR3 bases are TGTGCCATCAGTGTGGTAGGGTACGAAAAACTGTTTTTT. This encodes CAISVVGYEKLFF.

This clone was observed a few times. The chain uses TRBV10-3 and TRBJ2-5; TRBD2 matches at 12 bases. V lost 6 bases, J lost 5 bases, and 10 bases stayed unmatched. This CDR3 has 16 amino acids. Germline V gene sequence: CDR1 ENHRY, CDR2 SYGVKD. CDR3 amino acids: CAIRPGLAGGGETQYF. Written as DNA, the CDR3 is TGTGCCATCAGGCCGGGACTAGCGGGCGGAGGGGAGACCCAGTACTTC.

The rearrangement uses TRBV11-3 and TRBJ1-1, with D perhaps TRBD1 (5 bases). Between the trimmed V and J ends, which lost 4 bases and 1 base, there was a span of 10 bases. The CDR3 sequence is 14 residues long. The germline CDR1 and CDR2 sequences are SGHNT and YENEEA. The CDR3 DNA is TGTGCCAGCAGCTCCCGGGACGGGAACACTGAAGCTTTCTTT. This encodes CASSSRDGNTEAFF.

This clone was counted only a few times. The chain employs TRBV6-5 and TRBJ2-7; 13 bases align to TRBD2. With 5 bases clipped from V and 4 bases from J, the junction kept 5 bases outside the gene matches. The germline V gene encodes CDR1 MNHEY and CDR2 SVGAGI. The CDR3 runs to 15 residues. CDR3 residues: CASSQLAGGQYEQYF. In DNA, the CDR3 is TGTGCCAGCAGTCAACTAGCGGGAGGGCAATACGAGCAGTACTTC.

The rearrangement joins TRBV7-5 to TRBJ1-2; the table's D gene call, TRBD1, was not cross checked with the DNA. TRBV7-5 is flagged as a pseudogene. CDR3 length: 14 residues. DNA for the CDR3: TGTGCCAGCAGCCTCGGACAGGGCGAAAATGGCTACACCTTC. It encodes CASSLGQGENGYTF.

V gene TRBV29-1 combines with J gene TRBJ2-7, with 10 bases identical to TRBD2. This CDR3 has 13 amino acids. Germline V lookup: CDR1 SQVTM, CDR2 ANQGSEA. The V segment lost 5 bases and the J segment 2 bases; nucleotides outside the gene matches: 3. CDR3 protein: CSVLAGDTYEQYF. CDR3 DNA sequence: TGCAGCGTTCTAGCGGGAGATACCTACGAGCAGTACTTC.

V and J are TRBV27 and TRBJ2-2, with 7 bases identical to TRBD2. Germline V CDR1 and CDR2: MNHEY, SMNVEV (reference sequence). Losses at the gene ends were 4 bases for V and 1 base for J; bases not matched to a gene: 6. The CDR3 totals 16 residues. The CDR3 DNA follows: TGTGCCAGCAGTTCCCTTAGCGGGCTGAACACCGGGGAGCTGTTTTTT. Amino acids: CASSSLSGLNTGELFF.

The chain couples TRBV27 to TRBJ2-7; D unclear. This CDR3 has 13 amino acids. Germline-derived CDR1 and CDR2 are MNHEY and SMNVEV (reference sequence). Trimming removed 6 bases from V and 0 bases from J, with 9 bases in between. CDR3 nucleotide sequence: TGTGCCAGCAGCCCCATTTTCTCCTACGAGCAGTACTTC. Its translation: CASSPIFSYEQYF.

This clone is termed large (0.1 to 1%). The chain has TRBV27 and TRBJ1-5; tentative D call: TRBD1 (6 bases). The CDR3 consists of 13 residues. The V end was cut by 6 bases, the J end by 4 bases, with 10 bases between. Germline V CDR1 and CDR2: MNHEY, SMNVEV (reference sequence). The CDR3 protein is CASSFTGNQPQHF. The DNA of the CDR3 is TGTGCCAGCAGCTTCACAGGGAATCAGCCCCAGCATTTT.

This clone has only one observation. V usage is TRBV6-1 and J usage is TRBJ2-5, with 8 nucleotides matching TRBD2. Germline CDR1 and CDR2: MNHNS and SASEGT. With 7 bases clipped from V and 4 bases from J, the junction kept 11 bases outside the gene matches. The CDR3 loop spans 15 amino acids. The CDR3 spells CASTDAGGRTETQYF. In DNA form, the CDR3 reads TGTGCCAGCACTGATGCGGGAGGACGGACAGAGACCCAGTACTTC.